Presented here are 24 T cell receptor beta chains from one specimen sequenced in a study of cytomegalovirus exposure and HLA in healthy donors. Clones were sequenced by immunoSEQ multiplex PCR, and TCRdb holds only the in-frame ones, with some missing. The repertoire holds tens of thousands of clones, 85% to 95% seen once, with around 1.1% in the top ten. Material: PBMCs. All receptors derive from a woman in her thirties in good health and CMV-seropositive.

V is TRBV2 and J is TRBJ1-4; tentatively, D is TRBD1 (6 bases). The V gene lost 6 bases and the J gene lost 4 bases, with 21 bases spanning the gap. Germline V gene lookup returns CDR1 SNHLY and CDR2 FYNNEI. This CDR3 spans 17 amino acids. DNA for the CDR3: TGTGCCAGCAGCAGTAGGGGGGGAGAGGGGCTTAATGAAAAACTGTTTTTT. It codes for CASSSRGGEGLNEKLFF.

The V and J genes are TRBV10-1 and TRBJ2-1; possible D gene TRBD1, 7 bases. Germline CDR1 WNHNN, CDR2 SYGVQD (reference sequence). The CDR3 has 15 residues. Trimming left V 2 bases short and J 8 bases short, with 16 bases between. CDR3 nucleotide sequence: TGCGCCAGCAGTGAGCAGGGGGGCTACGCGGATGAGCAGTTCTTC. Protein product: CASSEQGGYADEQFF.

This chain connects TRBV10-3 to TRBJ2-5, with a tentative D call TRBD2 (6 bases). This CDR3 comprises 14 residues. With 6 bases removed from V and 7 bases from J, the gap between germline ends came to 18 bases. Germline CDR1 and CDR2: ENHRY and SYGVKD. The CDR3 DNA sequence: TGTGCCATCAGGGGGACTCCGGAGAGTGGGACCCAGTACTTC. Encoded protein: CAIRGTPESGTQYF.

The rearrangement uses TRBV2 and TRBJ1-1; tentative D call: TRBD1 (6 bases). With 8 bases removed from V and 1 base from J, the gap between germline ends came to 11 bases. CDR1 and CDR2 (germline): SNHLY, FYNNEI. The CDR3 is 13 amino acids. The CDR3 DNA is TGTGCCAGCCTGGGGGCCCGGAACACTGAAGCTTTCTTT. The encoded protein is CASLGARNTEAFF.

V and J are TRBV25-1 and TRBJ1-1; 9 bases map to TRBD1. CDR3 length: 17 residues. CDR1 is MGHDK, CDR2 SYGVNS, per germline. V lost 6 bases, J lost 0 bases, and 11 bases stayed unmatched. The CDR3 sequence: CASSQGPGQGMNTEAFF. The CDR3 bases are TGTGCCAGCAGCCAGGGCCCGGGACAGGGCATGAACACTGAAGCTTTCTTT.

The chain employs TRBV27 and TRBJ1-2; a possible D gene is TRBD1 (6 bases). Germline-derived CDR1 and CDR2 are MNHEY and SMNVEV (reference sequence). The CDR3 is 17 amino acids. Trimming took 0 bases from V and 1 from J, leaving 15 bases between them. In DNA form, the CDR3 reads TGTGCCAGCAGTTTATCTGCTTCGGGGGGCCTTAACTATGGCTACACCTTC. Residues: CASSLSASGGLNYGYTF.

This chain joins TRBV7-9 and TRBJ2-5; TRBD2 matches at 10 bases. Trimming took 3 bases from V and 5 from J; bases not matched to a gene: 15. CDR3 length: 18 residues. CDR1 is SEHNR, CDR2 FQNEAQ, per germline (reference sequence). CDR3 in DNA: TGTGCCAGCAGCTTCGGTCAAGCGGGAGGGCCTACCCGGGAGACCCAGTACTTC. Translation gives CASSFGQAGGPTRETQYF.

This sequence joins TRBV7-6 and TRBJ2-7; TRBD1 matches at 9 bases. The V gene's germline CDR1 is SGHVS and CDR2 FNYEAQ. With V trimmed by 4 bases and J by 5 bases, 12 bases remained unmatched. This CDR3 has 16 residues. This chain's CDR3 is CASSSASGTGIHEQYF. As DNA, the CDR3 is TGTGCCAGCAGCTCCGCCTCCGGGACAGGGATACACGAGCAGTACTTC.

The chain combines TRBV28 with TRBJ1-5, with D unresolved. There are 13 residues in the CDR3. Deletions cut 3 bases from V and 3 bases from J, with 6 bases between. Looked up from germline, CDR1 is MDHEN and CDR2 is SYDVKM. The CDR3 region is CASSLPVNQPQHF. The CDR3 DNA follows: TGTGCCAGCAGTTTGCCGGTCAATCAGCCCCAGCATTTT.

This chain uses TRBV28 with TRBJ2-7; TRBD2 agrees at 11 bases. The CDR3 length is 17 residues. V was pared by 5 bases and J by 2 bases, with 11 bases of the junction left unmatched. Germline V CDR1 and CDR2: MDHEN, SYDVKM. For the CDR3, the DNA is TGTGCCAGCAGTCCAGCAGGACTAGCGGGCAGGGCCTACGAGCAGTACTTC. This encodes CASSPAGLAGRAYEQYF.

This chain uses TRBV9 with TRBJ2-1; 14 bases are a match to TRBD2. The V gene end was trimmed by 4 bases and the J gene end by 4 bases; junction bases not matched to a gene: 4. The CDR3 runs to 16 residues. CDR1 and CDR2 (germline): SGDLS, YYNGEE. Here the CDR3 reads CASSPWTSGGYNEQFF. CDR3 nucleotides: TGTGCCAGCAGCCCTTGGACTAGCGGGGGGTACAATGAGCAGTTCTTC.

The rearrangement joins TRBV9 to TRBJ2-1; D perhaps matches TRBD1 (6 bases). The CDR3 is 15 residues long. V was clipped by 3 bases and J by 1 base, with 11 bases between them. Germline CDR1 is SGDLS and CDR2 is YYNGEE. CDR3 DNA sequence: TGTGCCAGCAGCGATCAACAGGGTTCCTACAATGAGCAGTTCTTC. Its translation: CASSDQQGSYNEQFF. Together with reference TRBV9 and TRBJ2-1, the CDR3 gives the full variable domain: DSGVTQTPKHLITATGQRVTLRCSPRSGDLSVYWYQQSLDQGLQFLIQYYNGEERAKGNILERFSAQQFPDLHSELNLSSLELGDSALYFCASSDQQGSYNEQFFGPGTRLTVL.

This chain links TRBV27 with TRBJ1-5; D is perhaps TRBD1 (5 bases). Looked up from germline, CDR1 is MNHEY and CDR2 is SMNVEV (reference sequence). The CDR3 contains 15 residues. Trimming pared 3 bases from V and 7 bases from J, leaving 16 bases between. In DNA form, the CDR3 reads TGTGCCAGCAGTTTCCACCAGGGCGGGGAGCAGCCCCAGCATTTT. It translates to CASSFHQGGEQPQHF.

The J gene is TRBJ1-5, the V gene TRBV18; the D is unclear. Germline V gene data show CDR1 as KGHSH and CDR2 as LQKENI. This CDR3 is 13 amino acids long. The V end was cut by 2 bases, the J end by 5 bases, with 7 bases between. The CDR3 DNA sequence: TGTGCCAGCTCACCATTGCCGGATCAGCCCCAGCATTTT. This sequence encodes CASSPLPDQPQHF.

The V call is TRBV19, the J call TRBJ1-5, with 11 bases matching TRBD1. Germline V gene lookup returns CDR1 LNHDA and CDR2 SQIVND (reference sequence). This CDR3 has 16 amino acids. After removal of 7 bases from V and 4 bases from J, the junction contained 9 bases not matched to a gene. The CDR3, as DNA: TGTGCCAGTAATTTGGACAGGGGGCAAAAAAATCAGCCCCAGCATTTT. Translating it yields CASNLDRGQKNQPQHF.

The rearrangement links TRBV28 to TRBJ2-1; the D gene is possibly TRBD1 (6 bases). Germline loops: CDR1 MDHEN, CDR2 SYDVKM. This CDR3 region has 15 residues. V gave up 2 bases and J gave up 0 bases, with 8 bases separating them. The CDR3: CASSLDRSSYNEQFF. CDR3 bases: TGTGCCAGCAGTTTAGACAGGAGCTCCTACAATGAGCAGTTCTTC.

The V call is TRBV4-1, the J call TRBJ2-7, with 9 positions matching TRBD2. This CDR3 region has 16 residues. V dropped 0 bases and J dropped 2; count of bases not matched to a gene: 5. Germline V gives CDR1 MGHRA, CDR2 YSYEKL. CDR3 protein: CASSQDVASGTYEQYF. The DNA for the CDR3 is TGCGCCAGCAGCCAAGATGTCGCTAGCGGGACCTACGAGCAGTACTTC.

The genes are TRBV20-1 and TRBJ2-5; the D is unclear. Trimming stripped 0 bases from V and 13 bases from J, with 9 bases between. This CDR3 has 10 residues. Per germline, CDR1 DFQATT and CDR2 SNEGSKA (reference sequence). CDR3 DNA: TGCAGTGCTAGAGATGGCCCTCTGTACTTC. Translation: CSARDGPLYF.

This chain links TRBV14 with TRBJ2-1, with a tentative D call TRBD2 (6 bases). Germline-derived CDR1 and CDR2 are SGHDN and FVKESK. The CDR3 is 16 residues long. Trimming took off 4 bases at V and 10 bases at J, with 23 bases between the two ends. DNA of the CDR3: TGTGCCAGCAGCCCTTACCCGACTAGGACACGGGGAGAGCAGTTCTTC. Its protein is CASSPYPTRTRGEQFF. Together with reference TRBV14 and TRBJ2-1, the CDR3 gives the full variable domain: EAGVTQFPSHSVIEKGQTVTLRCDPISGHDNLYWYRRVMGKEIKFLLHFVKESKQDESGMPNNRFLAERTGGTYSTLKVQPAELEDSGVYFCASSPYPTRTRGEQFFGPGTRLTVL.

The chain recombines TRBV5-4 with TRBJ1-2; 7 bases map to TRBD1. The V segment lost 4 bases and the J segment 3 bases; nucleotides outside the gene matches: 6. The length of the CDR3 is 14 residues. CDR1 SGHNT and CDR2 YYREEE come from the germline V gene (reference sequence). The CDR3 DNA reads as TGTGCCAGCAGCGGGAGTACAGGGGACTATGGCTACACCTTC. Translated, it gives CASSGSTGDYGYTF.

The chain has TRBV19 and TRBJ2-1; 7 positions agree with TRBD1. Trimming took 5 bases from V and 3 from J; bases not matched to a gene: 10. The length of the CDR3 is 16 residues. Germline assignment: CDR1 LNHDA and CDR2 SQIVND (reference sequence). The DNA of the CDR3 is TGTGCCAGTAGTCTCTTGCGGACAGGCCGCTACAATGAGCAGTTCTTC. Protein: CASSLLRTGRYNEQFF.

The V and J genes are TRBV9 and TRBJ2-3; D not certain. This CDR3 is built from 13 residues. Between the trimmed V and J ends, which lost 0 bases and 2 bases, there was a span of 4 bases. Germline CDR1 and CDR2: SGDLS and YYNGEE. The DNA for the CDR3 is TGTGCCAGCAGCGTAGGAGCCACAGATACGCAGTATTTT. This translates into CASSVGATDTQYF.

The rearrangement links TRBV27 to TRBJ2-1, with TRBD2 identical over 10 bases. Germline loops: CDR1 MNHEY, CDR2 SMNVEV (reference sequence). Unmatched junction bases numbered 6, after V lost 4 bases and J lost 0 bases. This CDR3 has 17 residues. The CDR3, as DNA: TGTGCCAGCAGTTCTCTAAGACTAGCGGGCTCCTACAATGAGCAGTTCTTC. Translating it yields CASSSLRLAGSYNEQFF.

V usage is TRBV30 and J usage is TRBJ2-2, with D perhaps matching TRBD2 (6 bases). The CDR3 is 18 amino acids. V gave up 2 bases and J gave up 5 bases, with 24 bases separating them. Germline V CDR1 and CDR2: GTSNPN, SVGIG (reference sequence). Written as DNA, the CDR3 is TGTGCCTGGAGTCGTGGTCCCTTCGGAGGGAGTAGTACCGGGGAGCTGTTTTTT. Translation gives CAWSRGPFGGSSTGELFF.